The 21 T cell receptor beta chains below all came from one sample that was sequenced in a study of blood T cell repertoires in COVID-19. Libraries were prepared by immunoSEQ multiplex PCR; TCRdb keeps only in-frame clonotypes and omits some of them. The sample includes roughly 200,000 clones, around nine tenths seen only once; the top ten take approximately 6%. Sequencing was performed on peripheral blood. The receptors were gathered from a man between 40 and 49 years old with active or convalescent COVID-19.

The chain joins TRBV7-6 to TRBJ1-1, with 7 bases fitting TRBD1. V shed 0 bases, J shed 4 bases, and the junction held 5 bases outside the gene matches. The CDR3 is 15 residues long. CDR1 and CDR2 from the germline V gene are SGHVS and FNYEAQ. The CDR3 loop is CASSLAPGGFTEAFF. DNA for the CDR3: TGTGCCAGCAGCTTAGCCCCAGGGGGGTTCACTGAAGCTTTCTTT. Combining the CDR3 with reference TRBV7-6 and TRBJ1-1 gives the whole variable domain GAGVSQSPRYKVTKRGQDVALRCDPISGHVSLYWYRQALGQGPEFLTYFNYEAQQDKSGLPNDRFSAERPEGSISTLTIQRTEQRDSAMYRCASSLAPGGFTEAFFGQGTRLTVV.

Comment on this clone: This sample also contains other DNA sequences that code for the same CDR3. This chain links TRBV3-1 (or the pseudogene TRBV3-2) with TRBJ1-2, with 8 bases matching TRBD1. The V gene end was trimmed by 0 bases and the J gene end by 5 bases; junction bases not matched to a gene: 11. CDR3 length: 17 amino acids. Germline loops: CDR1 LGHDT, CDR2 YNNKEL (reference sequence). As DNA, the CDR3 is TGTGCCAGCAGCCAAGAAATCCCCACGGACAGGGTTTATGGCTACACCTTC. This sequence encodes CASSQEIPTDRVYGYTF.

The genes are TRBV6-1 and TRBJ2-7; a possible D gene is TRBD1 (5 bases). The length of the CDR3 is 16 residues. In germline, CDR1 is MNHNS, CDR2 SASEGT. V dropped 2 bases and J dropped 2 bases, with 16 bases sitting between them. CDR3 DNA sequence: TGTGCCAGCAGTGAATCCTTCCTGGACAAGACCTACGAGCAGTACTTC. It yields the protein CASSESFLDKTYEQYF.

The gene calls are TRBV6-5 and TRBJ1-1; D is unclear. CDR3 size: 15 residues. The V gene lost 6 bases and the J gene lost 7 bases, with 21 bases spanning the gap. Looked up from germline, CDR1 is MNHEY and CDR2 is SVGAGI. CDR3 nucleotide sequence: TGTGCCAGCAGCCCCAGCGGACGGTCGAAATTTGAAGCTTTCTTT. It codes for CASSPSGRSKFEAFF.

The V call is TRBV19, the J call TRBJ1-1, with D possibly TRBD1 on 6 matching bases. The V and J ends lost 7 bases and 5 bases respectively, with 14 bases between them. The CDR3 has 13 amino acids. The germline gives CDR1 LNHDA, CDR2 SQIVND (reference sequence). The CDR3 sequence is CASNDRRGTEAFF. The CDR3 coding sequence is TGTGCCAGTAATGACAGGCGTGGTACTGAAGCTTTCTTT. Full variable domain (outside the CDR3, taken from reference TRBV19 and TRBJ1-1): DGGITQSPKYLFRKEGQNVTLSCEQNLNHDAMYWYRQDPGQGLRLIYYSQIVNDFQKGDIAEGYSVSREKKESFPLTVTSAQKNPTAFYLCASNDRRGTEAFFGQGTRLTVV.

This chain joins TRBV7-3 and TRBJ2-5; D gene uncertain. CDR1 and CDR2 (germline): SGHTA, FQGTGA. The CDR3 spans 13 residues. V shed 1 base and J shed 5 bases, with 8 bases lying between them. CDR3 loop: CASSLIAQETQYF. The CDR3 DNA reads as TGTGCCAGCAGCTTAATAGCTCAGGAGACCCAGTACTTC.

J is TRBJ1-2 and V is TRBV2; D is unresolved. The germline CDR1 and CDR2 sequences are SNHLY and FYNNEI. V gave up 0 bases and J gave up 3 bases, with 8 bases separating them. The CDR3 length is 14 residues. CDR3 residues: CASSEAREHYGYTF. The CDR3, as DNA: TGTGCCAGCAGTGAAGCTCGCGAGCACTATGGCTACACCTTC.

This clone was counted only a few times. The V call is TRBV6-6, the J call TRBJ1-6; D is possibly TRBD1 (5 bases). Per germline, CDR1 MNHNY and CDR2 SVGAGI (reference sequence). CDR3 length: 13 residues. The V gene lost 8 bases and the J gene lost 3 bases, with 8 bases spanning the gap. The chain's CDR3 is CASSTVYNSPLHF. CDR3 sequence (DNA): TGTGCCAGCTCGACAGTCTATAATTCACCCCTCCACTTT.

This rearrangement joins TRBV7-3 to TRBJ2-5; 10 bases line up with TRBD2. The CDR3 spans 13 residues. CDR1 and CDR2 from the germline V gene are SGHTA and FQGTGA. V lost 2 bases, J lost 7 bases, and 1 base stayed unmatched. The CDR3 region is CASSLSSGGTQYF. CDR3 nucleotide sequence: TGTGCCAGCAGCTTATCTAGCGGGGGGACCCAGTACTTC.

The chain links TRBV5-5 to TRBJ1-2; D possibly corresponds to TRBD1 (5 bases). The CDR3 extends over 16 amino acids. Germline CDR1 and CDR2: SGHKS and YYEKEE (reference sequence). V gave up 1 base and J gave up 3 bases, with 16 bases separating them. CDR3 sequence reads: CASSLRWGWGDYGYTF. The DNA of the CDR3 is TGTGCCAGCAGCTTGAGGTGGGGCTGGGGGGACTATGGCTACACCTTC.

The chain joins TRBV12-3 or TRBV12-4 to TRBJ1-2, with TRBD1 identical over 8 bases. This CDR3 region has 13 residues. V shed 6 bases and J 2 bases; nucleotides not matched to a gene: 2. Here the CDR3 DNA reads TGTGCCAGCAGGGACAGGGTAAACTATGGCTACACCTTC. It is translated as CASRDRVNYGYTF.

The rearrangement links TRBV19 to TRBJ2-5, with TRBD1 matching 8 bases. With V trimmed by 6 bases and J by 3 bases, 6 bases remained unmatched. This CDR3 spans 14 amino acids. Germline assignment: CDR1 LNHDA and CDR2 SQIVND (reference sequence). The CDR3 is CASRAGGVKETQYF. The CDR3 DNA follows: TGTGCCAGTAGGGCAGGGGGCGTAAAAGAGACCCAGTACTTC.

This rearrangement joins TRBV3-1 (or the pseudogene TRBV3-2) to TRBJ1-1; 9 bases match TRBD1. With V trimmed by 4 bases and J by 1 base, 7 bases remained unmatched. Germline V gene lookup returns CDR1 LGHDT and CDR2 YNNKEL (reference sequence). CDR3 length: 16 amino acids. The DNA for the CDR3 is TGTGCCAGCAGCCCGTACCGGGACAGGGCGAACACTGAAGCTTTCTTT. It yields the protein CASSPYRDRANTEAFF.

The chain combines TRBV7-2 with TRBJ1-2; tentative D call: TRBD1 (5 bases). Germline assignment: CDR1 SGHTA and CDR2 FQGNSA. Trimming took off 5 bases at V and 4 bases at J, with 23 bases between the two ends. This CDR3 contains 17 residues. CDR3 DNA: TGTGCCAGCAGCCCTATCCGTCTTCAGGGTGTCCCCTATGGCTACACCTTC. It codes for CASSPIRLQGVPYGYTF.

The rearrangement joins TRBV18 to TRBJ1-3, with TRBD1 matching 7 bases. Germline assignment: CDR1 KGHSH and CDR2 LQKENI. The CDR3 is made up of 16 amino acids. J was trimmed by 3 bases and V by 6 bases; bases with no gene match: 11. CDR3 residues: CASSSGQESLGNTIYF. CDR3 bases: TGTGCCAGCTCGTCAGGACAGGAAAGCCTTGGAAACACCATATATTTT.

The chain has TRBV3-1 (or the pseudogene TRBV3-2) and TRBJ1-3; 8 bases line up with TRBD1. V was pared by 6 bases and J by 16 bases, with 11 bases of the junction left unmatched. The CDR3 loop spans 12 amino acids. Germline CDR1 reads LGHDT; CDR2 reads YNNKEL (reference sequence). Here the CDR3 reads CASSPTGTGLYF. The CDR3 DNA reads TGTGCCAGCAGTCCGACCGGGACAGGCCTCTATTTT.

The rearrangement links TRBV5-4 to TRBJ1-1; no clear D gene. V was cut by 0 bases and J by 7 bases, with 7 bases left in between. This CDR3 spans 12 amino acids. The V gene's germline CDR1 is SGHNT and CDR2 YYREEE (reference sequence). In DNA form, the CDR3 reads TGTGCCAGCAGCTTGGACAGATTTGAAGCTTTCTTT. Amino acids: CASSLDRFEAFF. The whole variable domain, remainder taken from reference TRBV5-4 and TRBJ1-1, is ETGVTQSPTHLIKTRGQQVTLRCSSQSGHNTVSWYQQALGQGPQFIFQYYREEENGRGNFPPRFSGLQFPNYSSELNVNALELDDSALYLCASSLDRFEAFFGQGTRLTVV.

The chain recombines TRBV5-1 with TRBJ1-3, with D maybe TRBD1 (6 bases). V shed 4 bases and J shed 3 bases, with 14 bases lying between them. Germline V gives CDR1 SGHRS, CDR2 YFSETQ. This CDR3 spans 15 amino acids. This chain's CDR3 is CASSPRTVNGNTIYF. The CDR3 bases are TGCGCCAGCAGCCCACGGACAGTGAATGGAAACACCATATATTTT.

This chain joins TRBV6-5 and TRBJ2-5, with 9 bases aligning to TRBD1. Germline assignment: CDR1 MNHEY and CDR2 SVGAGI. V shed 6 bases and J 9 bases; nucleotides not matched to a gene: 14. CDR3 length: 15 amino acids. The CDR3 bases are TGTGCCAGCAGCCCCGGGACAGGGCTCTTTCGGGCCCAGTACTTC. Translating it yields CASSPGTGLFRAQYF.

This chain connects TRBV5-6 to TRBJ2-1; TRBD2 might be the D (7 bases). Germline lookup yields CDR1 SGHDT and CDR2 YYEEEE. The CDR3 sequence is 15 residues long. Trimming removed 4 bases from V and 9 bases from J, with 20 bases in between. CDR3 nucleotides: TGTGCCAGCAGCCCACTACGGGGGGCCTTTAGTGAGCAGTTCTTC. Protein sequence: CASSPLRGAFSEQFF.

The chain links TRBV6-5 to TRBJ1-3; D perhaps matches TRBD1 (5 bases). Trimming left V 2 bases short and J 0 bases short, with 8 bases between. The germline gives CDR1 MNHEY, CDR2 SVGAGI. The CDR3 is 15 residues long. CDR3: CASSYDTGSGNTIYF. CDR3 DNA: TGTGCCAGCAGTTACGACACAGGCTCTGGAAACACCATATATTTT.